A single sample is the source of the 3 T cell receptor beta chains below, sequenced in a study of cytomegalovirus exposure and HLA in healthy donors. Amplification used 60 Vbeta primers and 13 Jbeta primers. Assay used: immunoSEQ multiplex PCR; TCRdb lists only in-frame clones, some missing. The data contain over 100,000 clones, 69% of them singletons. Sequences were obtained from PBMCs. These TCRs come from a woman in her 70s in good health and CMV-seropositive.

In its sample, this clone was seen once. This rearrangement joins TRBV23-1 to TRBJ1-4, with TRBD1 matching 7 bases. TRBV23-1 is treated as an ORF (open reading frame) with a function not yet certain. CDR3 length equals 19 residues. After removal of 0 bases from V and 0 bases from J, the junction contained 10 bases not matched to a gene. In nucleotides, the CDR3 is TGCGCCAGCAGTCAATCCCGGGACAGCGACCCGGCAACTAATGAAAAACTGTTTTTT. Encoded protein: CASSQSRDSDPATNEKLFF.

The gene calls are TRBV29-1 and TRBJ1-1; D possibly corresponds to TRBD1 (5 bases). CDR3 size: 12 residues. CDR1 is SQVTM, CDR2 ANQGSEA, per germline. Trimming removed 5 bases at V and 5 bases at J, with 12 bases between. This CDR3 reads CSVYQGGTEAFF. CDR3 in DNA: TGCAGCGTTTACCAGGGAGGGACTGAAGCTTTCTTT.

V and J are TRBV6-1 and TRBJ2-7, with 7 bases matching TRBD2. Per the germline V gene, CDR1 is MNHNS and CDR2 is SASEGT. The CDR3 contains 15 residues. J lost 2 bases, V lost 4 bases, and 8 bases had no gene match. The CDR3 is CASSGRGGTTYEQYF. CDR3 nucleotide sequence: TGTGCCAGCAGTGGCCGCGGGGGAACTACCTACGAGCAGTACTTC.